This T cell receptor (beta chain) originates from a study of blood T cell repertoires in COVID-19. Study as a whole: Material from acute and convalescent COVID-19 was sourced from the United States, Italy and Spain. Nucleic acid was either cDNA or gDNA, and it came from T cells, B-cell-depleted T cells, or PBMCs.

The V end was cut by 4 bases, the J end by 4 bases, with 10 bases between. CDR1 and CDR2 (germline): LGHNT, FRNRAP. This CDR3 has 13 residues. How the authors handled the data: Amplification from reference gene primers served as the basis for estimated nucleated cell counts. Generated by immunoSEQ multiplex PCR, the TCRdb table keeps only in-frame clones and is missing some. The V and J calls and the clone size are those of that table, but D and trimming were determined from the DNA. The table includes approximately 100,000 clones, approximately 85% detected once. Material for sequencing was peripheral blood. The source of this sequence is a man in his 60s with acute or convalescent COVID-19. The chain uses TRBV12-5 and TRBJ2-5, with a weak D call TRBD1 (6 bases). Written as DNA, the CDR3 is TGTGCTAGTGGTTCGCAGGGGCTAGAGACCCAGTACTTC. Amino acid sequence: CASGSQGLETQYF. Looking up the rest from reference TRBV12-5 and TRBJ2-5 gives the full variable domain: DARVTQTPRHKVTEMGQEVTMRCQPILGHNTVFWYRQTMMQGLELLAYFRNRAPLDDSGMPKDRFSAEMPDATLATLKIQPSEPRDSAVYFCASGSQGLETQYFGPGTRLLVL.